The rows below give T cell receptor beta chains drawn from one sample of a study of EBV T-cell therapy then PD-1 blockade in nasopharyngeal carcinoma. Their cognate antigens are unknown. Sequenced by immunoSEQ multiplex PCR; TCRdb stores in-frame clones only, minus some. Altogether about 23,000 clones are present, about 87% being singletons, with the ten largest covering approximately 29%. The sequenced sample was CD8+ T cells from blood, obtained between days 50 and 65 from a patient whose treatment included autologous EBV-specific T cells and nivolumab. These receptors were taken from a man in his forties or fifties with nasopharyngeal carcinoma. Both conserved end residues are part of each CDR3. Size is stated for part of the rows, as once, few or many counts, or as a class when the clone is expanded.

TRBV6-2/TRBV6-3	16	once	CASSSSSPGGYNEQFF
TRBV6-5	14	once	CASTLNLGGETQYF
TRBV7-3	16	.	CASSPGNGGNQDTQYF
TRBV2	18	.	CATFPSRGGALGNSPLHF
TRBV9	12	.	CASSDTWYGYTF
TRBV2	16	.	CASVRETGGLRTEAFF
TRBV9	15	.	CASSVDQSSYNEQFF
TRBV7-9	14	.	CASSSLDRNYGYTF
TRBV10-3	15	.	CAIIARTGSSYEQYF
TRBV28	13	.	CASSLIDSYEQYF
TRBV11-2	13	.	CASEGAATDTQYF
TRBV27	15	.	CASSPGATNYNEQFF
TRBV6-1	16	.	CASSDTPGVGTGELFF
TRBV9	13	.	CASSTDFLDTQYF
TRBV5-6	14	.	CASSFGSANYGYTF
TRBV27	15	once	CASSLRTGLDTEAFF
TRBV5-1	16	.	CASSPNVRDSNYEQYF
TRBV28	13	.	CASSSPGNTEAFF
TRBV27	15	.	CASSLLGQGPTEAFF
TRBV15	12	.	CATSGEGTEAFF
TRBV4-1	16	.	CASSQRPHRNQETQYF
TRBV3-1/TRBV3-2	13	.	CASSQARWSEQFF
TRBV7-9	14	.	CASSSAGQNYGYTF
TRBV4-3	17	.	CASSQDLEGAAGNTIYF
TRBV5-5	14	.	CASSSRGADYEQYF
TRBV28	14	few	CASRETGANTEAFF
TRBV7-8	14	.	CASSTTGARQPQHF
TRBV6-6	14	.	CASSLGTGVETQYF
TRBV19	14	.	CASSGLAEVETQYF
TRBV4-1	15	.	CASSQENKLQETQYF
TRBV5-1	15	.	CASSLGTGPTYEQYF
TRBV4-1	17	.	CASSPSGGTSSYNEQFF
TRBV4-1	17	.	CASSQDYWDRDEYGYTF
TRBV5-1	15	.	CASSLVTGPNQPQHF
TRBV9	16	.	CASSVVLAGPAGEQFF
TRBV18	13	.	CASSRGFGNTIYF
TRBV27	14	.	CASSLISNADTQYF
TRBV7-9	12	.	CASSLGGQPQHF
TRBV7-2	17	.	CASSLEIVGSHNYEQYF
TRBV7-2	14	.	CASRDGTLYNEQFF
TRBV4-1	15	few	CASSVSRGSGNTIYF
TRBV11-2	13	few	CASSLDPRDGYTF
TRBV6-1	15	.	CASSEEAGGLDEQFF